The 16 T cell receptor beta chains reported below all come from one sample, sequenced in a study of early T cells in non-severe SARS-CoV-2 infection. TCRdb independently ran MiXCR on the 5' RACE reads; one entry per CDR3 protein. The sample carries about 56,000 distinct CDR3 sequences, roughly 15% recorded once. The sequenced sample was whole blood, obtained at baseline. The receptors originated from an adult who was a healthcare worker with PCR-confirmed SARS-CoV-2 infection or an uninfected control (not recorded which).

This chain connects TRBV20-1 to TRBJ2-5; D gene uncertain. The CDR3 is 12 amino acids. Germline V gene data show CDR1 as DFQATT and CDR2 as SNEGSKA (reference sequence). V lost 6 bases and J lost 4, with 12 bases in between. CDR3 loop: CSAKSPLETQYF. Written as DNA, the CDR3 is TGCAGTGCGAAGTCCCCCTTAGAGACCCAGTACTTC.

This clonotype occurred a few times. This sequence joins TRBV5-1 and TRBJ2-2; D unresolved. The V gene lost 2 bases and the J gene lost 5 bases, with 16 bases spanning the gap. CDR3 length: 16 amino acids. The V gene's germline CDR1 is SGHRS and CDR2 YFSETQ. The CDR3 loop reads CASSLGSRSRTGELFF. The CDR3 DNA is TGCGCCAGCAGCTTAGGGTCCAGGTCGAGGACCGGGGAGCTGTTTTTT.

This clonotype was seen only a few times. The rearrangement joins TRBV11-2 to TRBJ2-1; D is unresolved. The CDR3 has 13 amino acids. The germline gives CDR1 SGHAT, CDR2 FQNNGV. The V end was cut by 5 bases, the J end by 2 bases, with 7 bases between. As DNA, the CDR3 is TGTGCCAGCAGCCCCCTCGCCTACAATGAGCAGTTCTTC. Translation gives CASSPLAYNEQFF.

There are a few counts of this clonotype. The chain joins TRBV29-1 to TRBJ2-1; TRBD2 matches 8 bases. Germline V gene data show CDR1 as SQVTM and CDR2 as ANQGSEA. The ends lost 7 bases at V and 2 bases at J; junction bases unmatched: 19. The CDR3 is made up of 18 amino acids. CDR3 DNA sequence: TGCAGCGGAAGACCGGGACTAGGGGATTGGAAAGCCTACAATGAGCAGTTCTTC. Its translation: CSGRPGLGDWKAYNEQFF.

This clonotype was counted a few times. The chain carries TRBV10-3 and TRBJ2-1, with a tentative D call TRBD1 (6 bases). This CDR3 is built from 14 residues. From germline, CDR1 is ENHRY and CDR2 SYGVKD. Trimming took 7 bases from V and 9 from J, leaving 19 bases between them. CDR3 nucleotide sequence: TGTGCCATCACTAGCACGACAGGCTCCGCTGAGCAGTTCTTC. Encoded protein: CAITSTTGSAEQFF.

This clonotype was detected a few times. This chain uses TRBV20-1 with TRBJ2-5; D is perhaps TRBD1 or TRBD2 (5 bases each). Germline loops: CDR1 DFQATT, CDR2 SNEGSKA (reference sequence). The CDR3 extends over 14 amino acids. Trimming shortened V by 1 base and J by 2 bases, and 11 bases separated the two germline ends. The CDR3 spells CSARGGRRQETQYF. The CDR3 DNA reads as TGCAGTGCTAGAGGGGGACGGAGACAAGAGACCCAGTACTTC.

In this sample, this clonotype turned up many times. The genes are TRBV25-1 and TRBJ2-4; D not resolved. V was clipped by 1 base and J by 1 base, with 5 bases between them. This CDR3 is 14 amino acids long. Germline CDR1 MGHDK, CDR2 SYGVNS. In nucleotides, the CDR3 is TGTGCCAGCAGTGAATTTTCGGCCAAAAACATTCAGTACTTC. As protein: CASSEFSAKNIQYF. The full variable domain, its missing parts supplied by reference TRBV25-1 and TRBJ2-4, is EADIYQTPRYLVIGTGKKITLECSQTMGHDKMYWYQQDPGMELHLIHYSYGVNSTEKGDLSSESTVSRIRTEHFPLTLESARPSHTSQYLCASSEFSAKNIQYFGAGTRLSVL.

The chain is built from TRBV12-3 or TRBV12-4 and TRBJ2-2; D ambiguous. This CDR3 has 15 amino acids. V lost 6 bases to trimming and J lost 7 bases, with 18 bases between them. The CDR3 nucleotides are TGTGCCAGCAGCGCCCGACGGGTGCTCGGCGGGGAGCTGTTTTTT. It is translated as CASSARRVLGGELFF.

The CDR3 bases are TGTGCCAGCAGCTTAGAAGTAGGAGGGGGAACCTACGAGCAGTACTTC. Protein: CASSLEVGGGTYEQYF. This chain links TRBV13 with TRBJ2-7; D possibly uses TRBD1 or TRBD2 (6 bases each). Per germline, CDR1 PRHDT and CDR2 FYEKMQ (reference sequence). With 1 base removed from V and 2 bases from J, the gap between germline ends came to 15 bases. The CDR3 covers 16 residues.

The chain joins TRBV11-1 to TRBJ1-1, with a weak D call TRBD1 (5 bases). Germline CDR1 is SGHAT and CDR2 is FQDESV (reference sequence). The CDR3 totals 13 residues. Trimming removed 4 bases at V and 5 bases at J, with 11 bases between. CDR3 in amino acids: CASSSRDATEAFF. The CDR3 DNA follows: TGTGCCAGCAGCTCCCGGGACGCTACTGAAGCTTTCTTT.

Here the CDR3 reads CASSERRGGGLADTQYF. In DNA form, the CDR3 reads TGTGCCAGCAGTGAACGGCGTGGCGGGGGGCTGGCAGATACGCAGTATTTT. The chain joins TRBV6-1 to TRBJ2-3; 8 bases line up with TRBD2. The CDR3 sequence is 17 residues long. Germline loops: CDR1 MNHNS, CDR2 SASEGT. V was pared by 2 bases and J by 4 bases, with 11 bases of the junction left unmatched.

V gene TRBV2 combines with J gene TRBJ2-3; D remains unclear. Germline V gene data show CDR1 as SNHLY and CDR2 as FYNNEI. Trimming took 3 bases from V and 5 from J, leaving 3 bases between them. The CDR3 extends over 11 amino acids. In DNA, the CDR3 is TGTGCCAGCAGTGACAGAGATACGCAGTATTTT. Translated, it gives CASSDRDTQYF.

This chain connects TRBV5-1 to TRBJ2-7; D is ambiguous. Germline V lookup: CDR1 SGHRS, CDR2 YFSETQ. CDR3 size: 14 residues. Trimming took 0 bases from V and 6 from J, leaving 13 bases between them. The CDR3: CASSLAELPGEQYF. As DNA, the CDR3 is TGCGCCAGCAGCTTGGCCGAACTCCCTGGCGAGCAGTACTTC.

The CDR3 loop is CASSFVRDRGISGANVLTF. In DNA, the CDR3 is TGTGCCAGCAGTTTCGTCCGGGACAGGGGAATCTCTGGGGCCAACGTCCTGACTTTC. The chain is built from TRBV12-3 or TRBV12-4 and TRBJ2-6, with TRBD1 identical over 10 bases. CDR3 length equals 19 residues. V lost 3 bases, J lost 0 bases, and 8 bases stayed unmatched.

This clonotype was detected a few times. CDR3 in DNA: TGTGCCAGCAGCGACTGGCTAGCGGGAGTAACGCAGTATTTT. Encoded protein: CASSDWLAGVTQYF. V gene TRBV7-9 combines with J gene TRBJ2-3; 10 bases agree with TRBD2. The V segment lost 5 bases and the J segment 9 bases; nucleotides outside the gene matches: 8. Germline V gives CDR1 SEHNR, CDR2 FQNEAQ (reference sequence). This CDR3 is built from 14 residues.

The rearrangement joins TRBV7-3 to TRBJ2-1; 11 nucleotides match TRBD2. J gave up 3 bases and V 5 bases, and 3 bases lay outside the gene matches. CDR3 length equals 15 residues. From germline, CDR1 is SGHTA and CDR2 FQGTGA. The CDR3 nucleotides are TGTGCCAGCAGCCCGGGACTAGCGGTCTACAATGAGCAGTTCTTC. Translation gives CASSPGLAVYNEQFF.